The source of this TCR beta chain is a study of T cell responses to AZD1222 COVID-19 vaccine (dated by TCRdb to about 2021). Some background on the complete study: A total of over 230 trial participants underwent TCR sequencing, of whom about 210 had received two doses of AZD1222 and approximately 26 had received two doses of the MenACWY control vaccine. Trial participants were enrolled by age into 18-55, 56-69 and 70-plus year subgroups, with about 150, 27 and 61 TCR-sequenced participants respectively. The research as a whole found: Participants were mostly white British and included more females than males, and it was suggested by the authors that clonal diversity may have been underestimated. The 56-69-year group was small, and its depth increase did not reach significance, likely because of low power. After two AZD1222 doses, both the breadth and the depth of spike-specific TCRs were significantly higher than at day 0 and than in MenACWY recipients. Only a handful of AZD1222 recipients were SARS-CoV-2 seropositive at baseline, limiting conclusions about previously exposed vaccinees. The whole spike protein was spanned by vaccine-associated CD4 TCRs, and dominant responses were seen in regions 160-218 and 743-854. Because no samples from the day 14 peak response were available, repertoires could be characterized only after the peak T cell response. Reportedly, close to half of the unique spike-specific TCRs recognized epitopes lying outside the regions that are mutated in the B.1.351 and B.1.1.7 variants.

Turning to this clone: There is no known antigen for this receptor. Per-base quality was not reported, and no clone a single base away is much larger than it.

The CDR3 regions of human TCRbeta chains were subjected to immunosequencing. Concerning the study's data processing: TCRs in the repertoires were matched against a reference library of SARS-CoV-2-specific TCRs that had been generated with the MIRA antigen-specificity platform. Breadth was defined as the fraction of unique TCRs that were SARS-CoV-2-associated, and depth was defined as the fraction of total T cells that were SARS-CoV-2-associated. Using the MIRA data, every spike-specific TCR was mapped to the spike region that the TCR reacted to and assigned to either a CD4 or a CD8 class. Log10-transformed breadth and depth values were compared by one-way ANOVA with Sidak's multiple comparisons tests. TCRdb re-hosts the immuneACCESS table, in-frame sequences only. Its copies lack some clones; in the studies checked, an unresolved V gene accounts for under half of them, and the cause for the rest is not known. V and J calls and clone size follow that table, whereas D and trimming were derived from the DNA. This sample is represented by approximately 100,000 clones; 87% of them were singletons. The ten largest clones add up to roughly a tenth of the sample.

In the paper's terms, the time point label means: about 28 days (+/-7) after the second vaccine dose. AZD1222 recipients with second doses at about 4 weeks or about 12 weeks were pooled, because spike-specific TCR depth and breadth did not differ between schedules. The vaccinee samples were drawn from two UK trials, COV001 and COV002, one of which was a single-blind randomized controlled phase 2/3 trial testing AZD1222 (ChAdOx1 nCoV-19) in healthy adults. For TCRbeta chain sequencing, PBMC samples were collected from trial participants at day 0 and at day 28 after the second dose. Reading the germline V gene gives CDR1 MNHEY and CDR2 SVGEGT. The germline ends are 9 bases apart after V is trimmed by 5 bases and J by 10 bases. The CDR3 sequence holds 12 residues, the cysteine and phenylalanine included. Of the read, only the CDR3 DNA is kept; its 36 bases are in frame from base 1.

The sequences come from peripheral blood, collected 28 days after the second AZD1222 dose. The origin of this receptor is an adult who received the AZD1222 COVID-19 vaccine. The sequence joins TRBV6-2 or TRBV6-3 to TRBJ1-6; no D gene can be assigned with confidence. The nucleotide sequence is TGTGCCAGCAGTCAGAGCTACTCACCCCTCCACTTT. Its amino acids are CASSQSYSPLHF.